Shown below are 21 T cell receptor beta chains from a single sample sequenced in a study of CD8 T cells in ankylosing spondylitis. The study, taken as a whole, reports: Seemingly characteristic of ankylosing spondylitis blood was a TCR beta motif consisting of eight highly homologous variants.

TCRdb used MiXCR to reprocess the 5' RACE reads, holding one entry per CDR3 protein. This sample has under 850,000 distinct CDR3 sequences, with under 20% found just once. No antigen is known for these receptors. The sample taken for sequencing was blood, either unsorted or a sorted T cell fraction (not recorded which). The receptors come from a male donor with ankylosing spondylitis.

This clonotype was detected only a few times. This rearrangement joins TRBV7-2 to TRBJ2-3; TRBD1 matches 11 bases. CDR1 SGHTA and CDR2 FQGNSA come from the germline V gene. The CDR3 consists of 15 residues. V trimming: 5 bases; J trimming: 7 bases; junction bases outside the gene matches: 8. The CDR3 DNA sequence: TGTGCCAGCAGCCCGGGACAGGGGGTGCGACATACGCAGTATTTT. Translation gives CASSPGQGVRHTQYF. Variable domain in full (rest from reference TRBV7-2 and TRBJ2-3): GAGVSQSPSNKVTEKGKDVELRCDPISGHTALYWYRQSLGQGLEFLIYFQGNSAPDKSGLPSDRFSAERTGGSVSTLTIQRTQQEDSAVYLCASSPGQGVRHTQYFGPGTRLTVL.

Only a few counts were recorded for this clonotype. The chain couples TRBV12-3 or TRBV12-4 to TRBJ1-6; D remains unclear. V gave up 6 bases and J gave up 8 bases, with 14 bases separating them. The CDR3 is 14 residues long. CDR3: CASSSHPLDSPLHF. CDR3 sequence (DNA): TGTGCCAGCAGCTCACACCCCCTCGATTCACCCCTCCACTTT.

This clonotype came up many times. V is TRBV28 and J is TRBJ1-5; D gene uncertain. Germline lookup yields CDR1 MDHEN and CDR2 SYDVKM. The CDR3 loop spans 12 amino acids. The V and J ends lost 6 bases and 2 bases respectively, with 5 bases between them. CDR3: CASSLGNQPQHF. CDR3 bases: TGTGCCAGCAGCTTAGGCAATCAGCCCCAGCATTTT.

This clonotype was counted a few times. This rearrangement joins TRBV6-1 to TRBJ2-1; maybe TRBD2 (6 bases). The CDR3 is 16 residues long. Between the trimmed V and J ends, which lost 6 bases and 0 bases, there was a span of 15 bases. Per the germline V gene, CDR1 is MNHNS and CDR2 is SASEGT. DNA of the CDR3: TGTGCCAGCAGCCAACTAGCCCTAAGCTCCTACAATGAGCAGTTCTTC. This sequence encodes CASSQLALSSYNEQFF.

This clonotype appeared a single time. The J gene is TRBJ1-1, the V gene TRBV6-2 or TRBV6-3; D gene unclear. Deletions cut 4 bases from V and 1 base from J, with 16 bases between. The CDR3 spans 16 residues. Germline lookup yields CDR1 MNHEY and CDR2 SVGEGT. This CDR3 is CASSWRTWQTNTEAFF. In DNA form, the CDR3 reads TGTGCCAGCAGTTGGCGAACGTGGCAGACGAACACTGAAGCTTTCTTT.

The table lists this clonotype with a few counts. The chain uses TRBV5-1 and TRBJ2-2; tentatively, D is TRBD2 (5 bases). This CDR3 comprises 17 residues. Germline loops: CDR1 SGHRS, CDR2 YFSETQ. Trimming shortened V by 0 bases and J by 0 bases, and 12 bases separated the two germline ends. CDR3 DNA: TGCGCCAGCAGCTTGGAGGAGGAGGCAGCGAACACCGGGGAGCTGTTTTTT. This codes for CASSLEEEAANTGELFF.

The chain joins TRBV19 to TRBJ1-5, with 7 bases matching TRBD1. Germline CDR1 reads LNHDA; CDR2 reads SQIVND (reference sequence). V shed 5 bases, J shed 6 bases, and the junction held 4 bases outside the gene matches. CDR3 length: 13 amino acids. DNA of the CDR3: TGTGCCAGTAGTGACAGGGTTCGTCAGCCCCAGCATTTT. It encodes CASSDRVRQPQHF. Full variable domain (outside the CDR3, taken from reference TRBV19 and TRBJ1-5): DGGITQSPKYLFRKEGQNVTLSCEQNLNHDAMYWYRQDPGQGLRLIYYSQIVNDFQKGDIAEGYSVSREKKESFPLTVTSAQKNPTAFYLCASSDRVRQPQHFGDGTRLSIL.

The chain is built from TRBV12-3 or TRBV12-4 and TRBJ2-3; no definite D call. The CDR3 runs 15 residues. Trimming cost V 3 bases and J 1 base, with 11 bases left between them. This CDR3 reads CASSFGSAGTDTQYF. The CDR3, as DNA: TGTGCCAGCAGTTTCGGGTCGGCAGGCACAGATACGCAGTATTTT.

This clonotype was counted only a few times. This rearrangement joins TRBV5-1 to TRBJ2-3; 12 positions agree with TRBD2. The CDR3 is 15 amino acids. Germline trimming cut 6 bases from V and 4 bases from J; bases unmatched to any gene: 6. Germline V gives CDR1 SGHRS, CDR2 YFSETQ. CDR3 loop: CASTGLAGLSDTQYF. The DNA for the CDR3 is TGCGCCAGCACCGGACTAGCGGGGTTGTCAGATACGCAGTATTTT.

The CDR3 loop is CASSIPLAGVVGELFF. CDR3 in DNA: TGTGCCAGCAGTATCCCACTAGCGGGAGTCGTCGGGGAGCTGTTTTTT. The genes are TRBV12-3 or TRBV12-4 and TRBJ2-2; 11 bases map to TRBD2. Germline trimming cut 5 bases from V and 7 bases from J; bases unmatched to any gene: 9. CDR3 length: 16 amino acids.

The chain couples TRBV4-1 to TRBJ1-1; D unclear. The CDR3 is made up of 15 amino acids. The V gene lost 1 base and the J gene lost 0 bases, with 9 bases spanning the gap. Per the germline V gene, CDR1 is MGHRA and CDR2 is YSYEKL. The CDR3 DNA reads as TGCGCCAGCAGCCAAGGGCCCAGCCTGAACACTGAAGCTTTCTTT. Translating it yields CASSQGPSLNTEAFF.

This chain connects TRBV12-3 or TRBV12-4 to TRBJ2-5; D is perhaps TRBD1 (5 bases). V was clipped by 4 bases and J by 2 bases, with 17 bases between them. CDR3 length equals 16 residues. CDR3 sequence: CASSSVGRTKQETQYF. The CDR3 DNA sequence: TGTGCCAGCAGTTCTGTGGGCCGGACAAAGCAAGAGACCCAGTACTTC.

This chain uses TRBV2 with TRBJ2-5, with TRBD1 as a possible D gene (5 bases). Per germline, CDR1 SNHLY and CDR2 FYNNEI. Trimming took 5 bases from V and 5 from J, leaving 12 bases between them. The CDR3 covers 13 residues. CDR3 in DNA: TGTGCCAGCAGTAGGCAGGGATGGGAGACCCAGTACTTC. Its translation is CASSRQGWETQYF.

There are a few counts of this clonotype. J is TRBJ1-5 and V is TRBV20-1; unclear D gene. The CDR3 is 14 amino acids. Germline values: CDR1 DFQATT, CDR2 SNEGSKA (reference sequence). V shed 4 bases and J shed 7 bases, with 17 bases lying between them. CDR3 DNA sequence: TGCAGTGCTACTGACCGACACGAGGGCCAGCCCCAGCATTTT. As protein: CSATDRHEGQPQHF.

Here the CDR3 DNA reads TGCGCCAGCAGGCCACCGGCGGGGGGTCGAGATACGCAGTATTTT. Translated, it gives CASRPPAGGRDTQYF. The gene calls are TRBV5-1 and TRBJ2-3, with TRBD2 identical over 8 bases. The CDR3 totals 15 residues. The junction had 10 bases not matched to a gene; V was cut back by 5 bases and J by 5 bases. Germline CDR1 is SGHRS and CDR2 is YFSETQ.

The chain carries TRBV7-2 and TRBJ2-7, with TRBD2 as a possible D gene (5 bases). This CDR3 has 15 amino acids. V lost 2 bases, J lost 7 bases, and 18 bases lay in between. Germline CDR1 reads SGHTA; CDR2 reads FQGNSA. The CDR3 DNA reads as TGTGCCAGCAGCTTACAATTGAGCACCACGGGGGAGCAGTACTTC. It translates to CASSLQLSTTGEQYF.

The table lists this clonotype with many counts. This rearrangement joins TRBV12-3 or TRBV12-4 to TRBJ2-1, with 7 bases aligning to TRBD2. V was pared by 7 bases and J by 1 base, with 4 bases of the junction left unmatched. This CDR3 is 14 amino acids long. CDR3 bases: TGTGCCAGCAAACCTAGCGGATCCTACAATGAGCAGTTCTTC. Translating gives CASKPSGSYNEQFF.

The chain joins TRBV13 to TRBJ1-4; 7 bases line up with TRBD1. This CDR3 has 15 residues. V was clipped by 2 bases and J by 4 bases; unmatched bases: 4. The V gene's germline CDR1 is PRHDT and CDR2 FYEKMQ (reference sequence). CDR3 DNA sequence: TGTGCCAGCAGCTTATACGGGACAGATAATGAAAAACTGTTTTTT. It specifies CASSLYGTDNEKLFF.

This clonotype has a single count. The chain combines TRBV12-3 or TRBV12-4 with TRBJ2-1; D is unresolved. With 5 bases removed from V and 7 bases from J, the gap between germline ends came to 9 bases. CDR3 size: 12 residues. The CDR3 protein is CASSLRVNEQFF. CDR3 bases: TGTGCCAGCAGTCTCCGGGTGAATGAGCAGTTCTTC.

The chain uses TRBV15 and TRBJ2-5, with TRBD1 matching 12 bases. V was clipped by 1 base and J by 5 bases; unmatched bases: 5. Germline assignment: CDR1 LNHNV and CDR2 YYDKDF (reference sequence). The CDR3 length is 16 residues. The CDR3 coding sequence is TGTGCCACCAGCAGAGGTGGGACAGGGGGCCTTGAGACCCAGTACTTC. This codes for CATSRGGTGGLETQYF.

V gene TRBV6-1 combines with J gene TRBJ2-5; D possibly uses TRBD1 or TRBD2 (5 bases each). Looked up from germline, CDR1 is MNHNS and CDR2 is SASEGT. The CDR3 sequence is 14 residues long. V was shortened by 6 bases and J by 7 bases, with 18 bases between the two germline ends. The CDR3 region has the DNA TGTGCCAGCAGAACCCAAGGCGGGCAGGGGACCCAGTACTTC. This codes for CASRTQGGQGTQYF.